The 7 T cell receptor beta chains given below trace back to one sample, sequenced in a study of long-term antiretroviral therapy in people with HIV. This was the immunoSEQ v3.0 assay at survey level. Generated by immunoSEQ multiplex PCR, the TCRdb table keeps only in-frame clones and is missing some. The sample shows roughly 30,000 clones, nearly 95% of them seen only once. Sequencing was performed on unsorted PBMCs, taken more than 6 years after starting antiretroviral therapy. These TCRs come from a man aged 30-40 years with HIV.

The CDR3 nucleotides are TGTGCCAGCTTTGCCGGGACAGGATTCAATGAGCAGTTCTTC. Encoded protein: CASFAGTGFNEQFF. The gene calls are TRBV6-5 and TRBJ2-1, with 8 bases identical to TRBD1. Per germline, CDR1 MNHEY and CDR2 SVGAGI. J gave up 6 bases and V 8 bases, and 9 bases lay outside the gene matches. The CDR3 has 14 residues.

The rearrangement links TRBV2 to TRBJ2-5; D is possibly TRBD2 (6 bases). Germline CDR1 reads SNHLY; CDR2 reads FYNNEI. The CDR3 contains 13 residues. The CDR3 is CGAPRTGGETQYF. The CDR3 DNA reads TGTGGTGCCCCCCGGACCGGAGGGGAGACCCAGTACTTC.

The chain uses TRBV5-1 and TRBJ2-7; D unclear. Germline assignment: CDR1 SGHRS and CDR2 YFSETQ. Trimming shortened V by 4 bases and J by 0 bases, and 11 bases separated the two germline ends. This CDR3 contains 14 residues. The CDR3 DNA reads as TGCGCCAGCAGCGGGGTGGGGTCCTCCTACGAGCAGTACTTC. This gives the protein CASSGVGSSYEQYF.

CDR3 loop: CASSIGRGSNQPQHF. The CDR3 bases are TGTGCCAGTAGTATTGGCAGGGGTAGCAATCAGCCCCAGCATTTT. The rearrangement uses TRBV19 and TRBJ1-5; tentatively, D is TRBD1 (6 bases). CDR3 size: 15 residues. Germline V gene data show CDR1 as LNHDA and CDR2 as SQIVND (reference sequence). Trimming took off 3 bases at V and 0 bases at J, with 9 bases between the two ends.

This rearrangement joins TRBV10-3 to TRBJ1-5, with no clear D. The ends were cut back, 2 bases at V and 8 bases at J, with 10 bases in the middle. Per the germline V gene, CDR1 is ENHRY and CDR2 is SYGVKD. This CDR3 spans 13 amino acids. CDR3 nucleotides: TGTGCCATCAGTGAGAGGGATTCGGAGCCCCAGCATTTT. This encodes CAISERDSEPQHF.

V usage is TRBV28 and J usage is TRBJ1-1, with 8 bases matching TRBD1. Germline V lookup: CDR1 MDHEN, CDR2 SYDVKM. V shed 5 bases and J 2 bases; nucleotides not matched to a gene: 4. This CDR3 comprises 14 residues. The DNA for the CDR3 is TGTGCCAGCAGTCCGGGGACAGGTAACACTGAAGCTTTCTTT. Translated, it gives CASSPGTGNTEAFF.

The rearrangement uses TRBV2 and TRBJ2-4; D is possibly TRBD1 (6 bases). There are 15 residues in the CDR3. Per germline, CDR1 SNHLY and CDR2 FYNNEI. V lost 5 bases and J 4 bases, leaving 15 bases between the germline ends. As DNA, the CDR3 is TGTGCCAGCAGTCTAACTCAGGGGAAAAAAAACATTCAGTACTTC. It encodes CASSLTQGKKNIQYF.